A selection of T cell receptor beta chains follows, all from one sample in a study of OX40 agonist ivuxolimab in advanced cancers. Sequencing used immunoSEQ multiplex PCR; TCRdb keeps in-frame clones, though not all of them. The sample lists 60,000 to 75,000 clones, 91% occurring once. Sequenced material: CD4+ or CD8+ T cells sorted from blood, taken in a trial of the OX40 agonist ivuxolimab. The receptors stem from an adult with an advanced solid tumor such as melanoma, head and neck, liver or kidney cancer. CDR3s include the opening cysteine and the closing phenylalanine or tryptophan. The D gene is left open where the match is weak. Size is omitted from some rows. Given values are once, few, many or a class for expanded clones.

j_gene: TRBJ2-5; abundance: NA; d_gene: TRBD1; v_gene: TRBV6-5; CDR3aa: CASSYSGTAQETQYF; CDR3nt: TGTGCCAGCAGTTACTCCGGGACAGCTCAAGAGACCCAGTACTTC
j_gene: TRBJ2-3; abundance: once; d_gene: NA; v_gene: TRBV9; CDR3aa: CASSVVGQSTDTQYF; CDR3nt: TGTGCCAGCAGCGTAGTTGGACAAAGCACAGATACGCAGTATTTT
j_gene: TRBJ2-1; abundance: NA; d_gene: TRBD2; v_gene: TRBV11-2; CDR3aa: CASSLLGGGAVNEQFF; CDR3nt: TGTGCCAGCAGCTTATTGGGCGGGGGGGCCGTAAATGAGCAGTTCTTC
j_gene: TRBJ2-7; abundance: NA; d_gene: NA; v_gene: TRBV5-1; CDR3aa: CASSLLGGSTYEQYF; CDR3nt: TGCGCCAGCAGCTTGTTGGGGGGAAGCACCTACGAGCAGTACTTC
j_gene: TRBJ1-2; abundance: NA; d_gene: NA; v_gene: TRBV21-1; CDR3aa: CASSKEGQGPPTDYGYTF; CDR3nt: TGTGCCAGCAGCAAAGAGGGACAGGGCCCACCCACTGACTATGGCTACACCTTC
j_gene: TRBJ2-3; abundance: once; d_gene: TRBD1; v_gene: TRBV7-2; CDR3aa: CASSYEMVGGWTQYF; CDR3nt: TGTGCCAGCAGTTACGAGATGGTAGGGGGCTGGACGCAGTATTTT
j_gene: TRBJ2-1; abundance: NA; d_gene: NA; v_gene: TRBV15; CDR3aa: CATSTERNSYNEQFF; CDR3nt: TGTGCCACCAGCACTGAGCGGAACTCCTACAATGAGCAGTTCTTC
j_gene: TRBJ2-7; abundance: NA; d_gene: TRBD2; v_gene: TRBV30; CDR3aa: CAWKGLAGQTYEQYF; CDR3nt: TGTGCCTGGAAGGGTCTAGCGGGGCAAACCTACGAGCAGTACTTC
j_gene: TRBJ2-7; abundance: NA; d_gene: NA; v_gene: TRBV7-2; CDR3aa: CASSLEGPPEQYF; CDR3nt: TGTGCCAGCAGCTTAGAGGGGCCCCCCGAGCAGTACTTC
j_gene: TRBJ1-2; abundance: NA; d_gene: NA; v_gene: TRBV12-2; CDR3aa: CASRFRQGLRGGYTF; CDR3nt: TGTGCAAGTCGCTTTAGACAGGGACTAAGGGGTGGCTACACCTTC
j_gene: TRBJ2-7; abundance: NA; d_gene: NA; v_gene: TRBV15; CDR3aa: CATSRDFGGGEQYF; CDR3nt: TGTGCCACCAGCAGAGACTTCGGGGGCGGGGAGCAGTACTTC
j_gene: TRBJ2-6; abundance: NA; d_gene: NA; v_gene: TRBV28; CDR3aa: CASKAQGFSGANVLTF; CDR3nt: TGTGCCAGCAAAGCCCAGGGGTTTTCTGGGGCCAACGTCCTGACTTTC
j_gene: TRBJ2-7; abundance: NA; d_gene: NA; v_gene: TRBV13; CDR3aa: CASSLMVHSYEQYF; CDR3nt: TGTGCCAGCAGCTTAATGGTGCATTCCTACGAGCAGTACTTC
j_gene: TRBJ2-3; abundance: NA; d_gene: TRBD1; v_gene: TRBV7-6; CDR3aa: CASSTTGGSDTQYF; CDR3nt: TGTGCCAGCAGCACGACAGGGGGCTCGGATACGCAGTATTTT
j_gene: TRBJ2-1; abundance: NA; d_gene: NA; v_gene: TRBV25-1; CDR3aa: CASSDGRGGYNEQFF; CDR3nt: TGTGCCAGCAGTGACGGCAGGGGCGGATACAATGAGCAGTTCTTC
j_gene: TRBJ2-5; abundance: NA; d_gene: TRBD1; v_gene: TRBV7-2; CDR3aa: CASSSAYKQGKSLQETQYF; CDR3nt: TGTGCCAGCAGCTCGGCCTATAAACAGGGGAAATCCCTCCAAGAGACCCAGTACTTC
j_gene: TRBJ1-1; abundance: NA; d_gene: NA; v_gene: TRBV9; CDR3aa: CASSPAVNPEAFF; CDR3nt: TGTGCCAGCAGCCCGGCGGTAAACCCTGAAGCTTTCTTT
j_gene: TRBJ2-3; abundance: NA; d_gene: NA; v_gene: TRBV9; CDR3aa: CASSVRTDTQYF; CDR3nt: TGTGCCAGCAGCGTGCGCACAGATACGCAGTATTTT
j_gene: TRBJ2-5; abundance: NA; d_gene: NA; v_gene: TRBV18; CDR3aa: CASSRIDKGYVFASAEETQYF; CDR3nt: TGTGCCAGCTCACGGATCGACAAGGGGTATGTCTTCGCTAGCGCCGAAGAGACCCAGTACTTC
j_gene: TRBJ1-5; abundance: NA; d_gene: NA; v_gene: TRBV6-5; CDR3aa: CASGQNSNQPQHF; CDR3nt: TGTGCCAGCGGACAGAATAGCAATCAGCCCCAGCATTTT
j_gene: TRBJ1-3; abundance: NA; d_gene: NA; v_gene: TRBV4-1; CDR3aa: CASSQVPNSGNTIYF; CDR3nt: TGCGCCAGCAGCCAAGTACCGAACTCTGGAAACACCATATATTTT
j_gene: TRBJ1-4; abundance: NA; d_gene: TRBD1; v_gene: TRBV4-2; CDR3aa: CASSHRTGNEKLFF; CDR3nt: TGTGCCAGCAGCCACAGGACAGGAAATGAAAAACTGTTTTTT
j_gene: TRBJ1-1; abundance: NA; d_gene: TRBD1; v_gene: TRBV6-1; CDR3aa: CASSGTGGLTEAFF; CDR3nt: TGTGCCAGCAGTGGGACAGGGGGACTCACTGAAGCTTTCTTT
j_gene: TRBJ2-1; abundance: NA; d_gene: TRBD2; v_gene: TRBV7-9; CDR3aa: CASSLTVFSGIPQFF; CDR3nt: TGTGCCAGCAGCTTGACAGTTTTTAGCGGGATCCCGCAGTTCTTC
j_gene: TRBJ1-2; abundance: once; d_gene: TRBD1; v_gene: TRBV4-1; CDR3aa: CASSQDPPGTGLRSNYGYTF; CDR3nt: TGCGCCAGCAGCCAAGACCCCCCTGGGACAGGCCTCCGGAGCAACTATGGCTACACCTTC
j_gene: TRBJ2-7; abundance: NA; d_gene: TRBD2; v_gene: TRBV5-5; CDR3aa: CASSFSGRAYEQYF; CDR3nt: TGTGCCAGCAGCTTTAGCGGGAGGGCCTACGAGCAGTACTTC
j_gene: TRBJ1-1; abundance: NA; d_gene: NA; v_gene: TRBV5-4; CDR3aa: CASSSSSDMNTEAFF; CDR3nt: TGTGCCAGCAGCTCCTCCAGTGATATGAACACTGAAGCTTTCTTT
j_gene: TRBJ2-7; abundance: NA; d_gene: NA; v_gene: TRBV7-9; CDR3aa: CASSQITGTENYEQYF; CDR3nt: TGTGCCAGCAGCCAAATAACCGGGACTGAGAACTACGAGCAGTACTTC
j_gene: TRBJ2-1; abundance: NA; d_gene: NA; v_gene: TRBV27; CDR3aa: CASSLPRGSGSYNEQFF; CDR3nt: TGTGCCAGCAGTCTACCCCGCGGGTCGGGCTCCTACAATGAGCAGTTCTTC
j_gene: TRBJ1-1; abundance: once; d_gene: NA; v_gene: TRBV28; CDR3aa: CASSLPLTYAEAFF; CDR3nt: TGTGCCAGCAGTCTACCCCTTACATATGCTGAAGCTTTCTTT
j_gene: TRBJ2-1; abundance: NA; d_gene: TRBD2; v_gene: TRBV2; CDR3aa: CASRPGGASYNEQFF; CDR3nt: TGTGCCAGCAGACCCGGGGGGGCGTCCTACAATGAGCAGTTCTTC
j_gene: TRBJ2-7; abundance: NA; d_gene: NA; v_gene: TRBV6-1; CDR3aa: CASSEVIGRNYEQYF; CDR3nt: TGTGCCAGCAGTGAAGTGATAGGACGCAACTACGAGCAGTACTTC
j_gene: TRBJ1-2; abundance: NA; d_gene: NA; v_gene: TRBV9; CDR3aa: CASSVGADSSYGYTF; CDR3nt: TGTGCCAGCAGCGTAGGGGCAGACAGCTCCTATGGCTACACCTTC
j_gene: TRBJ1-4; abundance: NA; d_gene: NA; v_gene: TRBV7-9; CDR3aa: CASSLPKTGGNEKLFF; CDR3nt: TGTGCCAGCAGCTTACCGAAGACAGGCGGTAATGAAAAACTGTTTTTT
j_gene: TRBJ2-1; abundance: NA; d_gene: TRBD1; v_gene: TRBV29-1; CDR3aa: CSVQGAQAPYNEQFF; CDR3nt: TGCAGCGTACAGGGGGCCCAAGCCCCCTACAATGAGCAGTTCTTC
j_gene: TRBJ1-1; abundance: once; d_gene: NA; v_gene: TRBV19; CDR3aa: CASSTDPVRRQAFF; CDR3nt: TGTGCCAGTAGTACCGACCCGGTGCGGCGGCAAGCTTTCTTT
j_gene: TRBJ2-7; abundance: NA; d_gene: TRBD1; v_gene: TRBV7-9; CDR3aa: CASSGQGYEQYF; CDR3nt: TGTGCCAGCAGCGGACAGGGCTACGAGCAGTACTTC
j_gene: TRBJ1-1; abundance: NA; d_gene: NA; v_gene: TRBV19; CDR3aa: CASSISAPNTEAFF; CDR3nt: TGTGCCAGTAGTATATCTGCCCCGAACACTGAAGCTTTCTTT
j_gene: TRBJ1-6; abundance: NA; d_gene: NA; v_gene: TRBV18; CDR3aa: CASSPEAGGWSSPLHF; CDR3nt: TGTGCCAGCTCACCGGAGGCGGGCGGATGGAGCTCACCCCTCCACTTT
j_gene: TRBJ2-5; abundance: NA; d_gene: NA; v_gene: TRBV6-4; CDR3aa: CASSQTMLETQYF; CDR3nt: TGTGCCAGCAGCCAGACAATGTTGGAGACCCAGTACTTC
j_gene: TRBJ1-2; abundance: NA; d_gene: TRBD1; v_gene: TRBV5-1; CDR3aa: CASRTSGTEIYGYTF; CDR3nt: TGCGCCAGCAGAACCTCCGGGACAGAAATCTATGGCTACACCTTC
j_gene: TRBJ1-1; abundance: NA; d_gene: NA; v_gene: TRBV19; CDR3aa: CASRPVMNTEAFF; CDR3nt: TGTGCCAGTAGGCCAGTTATGAACACTGAAGCTTTCTTT
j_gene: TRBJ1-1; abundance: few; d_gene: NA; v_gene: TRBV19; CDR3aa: CASSRGTNTEAFF; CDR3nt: TGTGCCAGTAGCCGGGGGACGAACACTGAAGCTTTCTTT
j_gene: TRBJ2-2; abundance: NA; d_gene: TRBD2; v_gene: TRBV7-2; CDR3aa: CASSERLADTGELFF; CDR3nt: TGTGCCAGCAGCGAACGACTAGCAGACACCGGGGAGCTGTTTTTT
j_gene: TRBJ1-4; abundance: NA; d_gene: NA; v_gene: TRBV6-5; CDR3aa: CASSYSDSGEKLFF; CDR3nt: TGTGCCAGCAGTTACTCGGACAGTGGTGAAAAACTGTTTTTT
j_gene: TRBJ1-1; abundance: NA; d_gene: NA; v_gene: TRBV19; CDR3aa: CASSIDLSTQQNTEAFF; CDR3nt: TGTGCCAGTAGTATAGATCTATCCACACAACAGAACACTGAAGCTTTCTTT
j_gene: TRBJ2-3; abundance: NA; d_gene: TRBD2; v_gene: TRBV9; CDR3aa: CASSPGTSGVSDTQYF; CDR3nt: TGTGCCAGCAGCCCCGGGACTAGCGGGGTATCAGATACGCAGTATTTT
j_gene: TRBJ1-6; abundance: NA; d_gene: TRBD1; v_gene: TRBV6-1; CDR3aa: CASSPTGQGAPLHF; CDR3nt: TGTGCCAGCAGTCCCACGGGACAGGGAGCGCCCCTCCACTTT
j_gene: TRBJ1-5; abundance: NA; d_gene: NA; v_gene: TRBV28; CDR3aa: CASGSGDGSNQPQHF; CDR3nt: TGTGCCAGCGGGTCCGGGGACGGTAGCAATCAGCCCCAGCATTTT
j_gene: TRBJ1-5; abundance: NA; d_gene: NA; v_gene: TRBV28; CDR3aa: CASSLGAYQPQHF; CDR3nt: TGTGCCAGCAGTTTAGGGGCGTATCAGCCCCAGCATTTT
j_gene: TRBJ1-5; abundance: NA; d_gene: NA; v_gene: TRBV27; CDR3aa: CASSPGAYQPQHF; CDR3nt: TGTGCCAGCAGCCCCGGGGCCTATCAGCCCCAGCATTTT
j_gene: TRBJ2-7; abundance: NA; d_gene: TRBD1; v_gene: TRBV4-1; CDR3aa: CASSQATDRGPYEQYF; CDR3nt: TGCGCCAGCAGCCAAGCGACCGACAGGGGGCCTTACGAGCAGTACTTC
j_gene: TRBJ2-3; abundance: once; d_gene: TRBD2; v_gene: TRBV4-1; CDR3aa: CASSQGTGGGITDTQYF; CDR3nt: TGCGCCAGCAGCCAAGGAACCGGCGGGGGGATAACAGATACGCAGTATTTT
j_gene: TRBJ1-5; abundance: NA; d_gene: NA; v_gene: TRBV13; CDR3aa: CASSPWGDNQPQHF; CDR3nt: TGTGCCAGCAGCCCTTGGGGGGACAATCAGCCCCAGCATTTT